These T cell receptor beta chains were read from a single sample in a study of T-cell memory formation after mild COVID-19. Each CDR3 protein is one row after TCRdb ran MiXCR on the 5' RACE reads. The repertoire holds fewer than 700,000 distinct CDR3 sequences, about 22% seen once, with about 8.2% in the top ten. Specimen: PBMCs or a T cell subset sorted from them (not recorded which). These receptor sequences come from an adult woman who had mild COVID-19 (a few samples of this study predate the infection). Cell type and time point are not known. Each CDR3 is given without its conserved first and last residue. Not all rows give a size; the values are once, few, many and, for expanded clones, a class.

length	J	size	V	CDR3
13	TRBJ2-5	many	TRBV10-3	AISPGQGAGETQY
12	TRBJ2-3	many	TRBV6-6	ASRTSGFTDTQY
16	TRBJ2-1	NA	TRBV6-2/TRBV6-3	ASSYGSPGRASYNEQF
12	TRBJ1-1	NA	TRBV10-3	AIRDRATDTEAF
11	TRBJ2-3	NA	TRBV7-6	ASSLGGGLAPY
12	TRBJ2-7	NA	TRBV15	ATSERTGFYEQY
13	TRBJ1-4	few	TRBV7-8	ASSSNRGKNEKLF
12	TRBJ1-4	NA	TRBV7-2	ASSLAGSNEKLF
13	TRBJ2-1	many	TRBV5-1	ASSLTPGVYNEQF
9	TRBJ1-3	few	TRBV29-1	SVSGADTIY
13	TRBJ2-3	NA	TRBV7-9	ASSLKGRSTDTQY
12	TRBJ1-5	few	TRBV19	ASSPGVGGQPQH
14	TRBJ2-1	few	TRBV4-1	ASSQPLAATYNEQF
14	TRBJ2-4	few	TRBV7-6	ASSLGPPAAKNIQY
12	TRBJ2-3	few	TRBV10-3	AISEGFESDTQY
12	TRBJ2-3	few	TRBV7-2	ASSLDSGTDTQY